This T cell receptor (beta chain) stems from a study of naive and memory T cell subsets. Study results and caveats: Especially in CD8 cells, naive repertoires contained a few larger clonotypes, possibly CD45RA-re-expressing memory cells. The power law exponent of TCR abundance differed between naive and memory cells.

Both TRBC1 and TRBC2 were covered by a beta constant-region primer of two equimolar oligonucleotides. Four rounds of PCR amplified the ligated cDNA using nested alpha and beta constant-region primers plus SP2. Ligation attached a single-stranded oligonucleotide with a 12-nucleotide UMI and the SP2 primer to the cDNA 3' end. Each CDR3 protein gets one entry after TCRdb re-called the UMI-ligation and nested PCR reads with MiXCR. The repertoire holds over 110,000 distinct CDR3 sequences, with around 21% as singletons. This clonotype came up a few times. Its antigen is unidentified. CDR1 and CDR2 (germline): SGHDN, FVKESK. V gave up 1 base and J gave up 4 bases, with 13 bases separating them. The CDR3 length is 16 residues.

Sequences were obtained from naive CD8+ T cells from blood. The source of this sequence is a human donor in good health. This chain uses TRBV14 with TRBJ2-2; D unclear. DNA for the CDR3: TGTGCCAGCAGCCAAGTTTGGGGAAGGGCCACCGGGGAGCTGTTTTTT. It specifies CASSQVWGRATGELFF.